This T cell receptor (beta chain) was sequenced for a study of T cells in Graves' hyperthyroidism and ophthalmopathy. General observations from the study: Most thyroid clonotypes expanded above 0.001 were also detected in blood.

Pregnant or lactating patients were excluded, as were those with uncontrolled infection or other autoimmune disease. The CDR3 contains 16 residues. The V and J ends lost 3 bases and 2 bases respectively, with 16 bases between them. Germline V lookup: CDR1 LGHDT, CDR2 YNNKEL (reference sequence). This clonotype was seen repeatedly, ten times or more. Its specificity is not known. The investigators amplified TCR beta CDR3 regions from RNA transcripts. HTBI primers were used for first-round RT-PCR of the TCR CDR3. TCRdb fed the multiplex PCR reads into MiXCR, producing one record per CDR3 protein. The sample comprises some 340,000 distinct CDR3 sequences, about an eighth of which are singletons, and 30% to 40% rests with the top ten.

Sequencing used blood. V usage is TRBV3-1 and J usage is TRBJ1-1, with D possibly matching TRBD1 (5 bases). The sequence came from a woman in her forties with Graves' ophthalmopathy. The CDR3 DNA follows: TGTGCCAGCAGCCACCACATCAGGGTTGGAAACACTGAAGCTTTCTTT. Translated: CASSHHIRVGNTEAFF.